This T cell receptor beta chain was observed in a study of beta chain features in type 1 diabetes. Expressed TCRB transcripts were sequenced because the entire RNA isolate underwent reverse transcription. Clones were read by immunoSEQ multiplex PCR, and TCRdb kept only the in-frame ones, dropping some. The profile shows some 360,000 clones, about 19% of them singletons. This clone was counted a few times. Via CD45RO/CCR7/CD25/CD127/CD95/CD27, cells of the CD4+ naive, central memory, regulatory and stem cell-like memory subsets were sorted. This clonotype was obtained from a woman between 18 and 29 years old in good health. The sequenced sample consisted of naive CD4+ T cells from blood.

The CDR3 here is CASSSDRALSYEQYF. DNA of the CDR3: TGTGCCAGCAGCTCGGACAGGGCGCTCTCCTACGAGCAGTACTTC. This sequence joins TRBV5-6 and TRBJ2-7; TRBD1 matches at 8 bases. The CDR3 covers 15 residues. The junction had 5 bases not matched to a gene; V was cut back by 3 bases and J by 0 bases. CDR1 is SGHDT, CDR2 YYEEEE, per germline.